This entry features one T cell receptor beta chain sequence. The entry originates in a study of blood T cell repertoires in COVID-19. In the study overall: Nucleic acid was either cDNA or gDNA, and it came from T cells, B-cell-depleted T cells, or PBMCs.

As handled by the study authors: Amplification of reference gene primers was used by the study to estimate nucleated cell counts. Clones were sequenced by immunoSEQ multiplex PCR, and TCRdb holds only the in-frame ones, with some missing. The D gene and trimming were derived from the DNA, and the V and J assignments and clone size from that table. The sample lists 300,000 to 400,000 clones; under 95% were seen once. The V gene end was trimmed by 3 bases and the J gene end by 5 bases; junction bases not matched to a gene: 15. The CDR3 is 18 residues long. Germline CDR1 and CDR2: KGHDR and SFDVKD. The chain recombines TRBV24-1 with TRBJ2-5; 9 bases agree with TRBD2. This TCR was sampled from a woman between 18 and 29 years old who had recovered from COVID-19. What was sequenced was peripheral blood. CDR3 bases: TGTGCCACCAGTGATACTGACAGTCAGGGACTAGCTTTCGAGACCCAGTACTTC. Translating it yields CATSDTDSQGLAFETQYF.